This TCR beta chain stems from a study of T cells in localized non-small cell lung cancer. Data came from immunoSEQ multiplex PCR; TCRdb stores just in-frame clones and leaves some out. The table includes tens of thousands of clones, 80% to 95% detected once. This clone was seen only once. The antigen is not known. Study conclusions and caveats: Of the top 100 tumor clones, median roughly 60 were in adjacent lung, 25 to 35 among its top 100.

The sequence was obtained from a man aged 35 to 69 with stage I lung adenocarcinoma. Sample: peripheral blood, taken before any cancer treatment.

This chain's CDR3 is CASSTSGSSYNEQFF. The CDR3 DNA reads as TGTGCCAGCAGTACTAGCGGGAGCTCCTACAATGAGCAGTTCTTC. This chain connects TRBV27 to TRBJ2-1; 11 bases match TRBD2. Germline V lookup: CDR1 MNHEY, CDR2 SMNVEV (reference sequence). The V gene end was trimmed by 5 bases and the J gene end by 0 bases; junction bases not matched to a gene: 0. This CDR3 is built from 15 residues.